This T cell receptor beta chain comes out of a study of regulatory T cells in long-lasting Graves disease. CDR3-region Arm-PCR and iRepertoire HTBI primers produced the TCR beta libraries. TCRdb recomputed calls from the multiplex PCR reads with MiXCR, one row per CDR3 protein. The data hold hundreds of thousands of distinct CDR3 sequences, with more than 15% observed a single time. Regarding time point: newly diagnosed GD, antithyroid drugs for less than 3 months. Isolated PBMC RNA provided the starting material for the TCR library. This clonotype has more than one count but fewer than ten. This CDR3 contains 15 residues. The germline V and J ends were trimmed by 6 bases and 1 base, with 14 bases remaining between them. Per germline, CDR1 SGHDT and CDR2 YYEEEE. These data were likewise used in another study, on T cells in Graves' hyperthyroidism and ophthalmopathy.

The chain uses TRBV5-6 and TRBJ1-3; no reliable D call. The receptor was derived from a woman aged 35 to 59 with Graves disease. The sample here was peripheral blood mononuclear cells (PBMCs), taken at new diagnosis, from a patient treated with antithyroid drugs. In DNA, the CDR3 is TGTGCCAGCACCAGAGACTGGTCGTCTGGAAACACCATATATTTT. It is translated as CASTRDWSSGNTIYF.